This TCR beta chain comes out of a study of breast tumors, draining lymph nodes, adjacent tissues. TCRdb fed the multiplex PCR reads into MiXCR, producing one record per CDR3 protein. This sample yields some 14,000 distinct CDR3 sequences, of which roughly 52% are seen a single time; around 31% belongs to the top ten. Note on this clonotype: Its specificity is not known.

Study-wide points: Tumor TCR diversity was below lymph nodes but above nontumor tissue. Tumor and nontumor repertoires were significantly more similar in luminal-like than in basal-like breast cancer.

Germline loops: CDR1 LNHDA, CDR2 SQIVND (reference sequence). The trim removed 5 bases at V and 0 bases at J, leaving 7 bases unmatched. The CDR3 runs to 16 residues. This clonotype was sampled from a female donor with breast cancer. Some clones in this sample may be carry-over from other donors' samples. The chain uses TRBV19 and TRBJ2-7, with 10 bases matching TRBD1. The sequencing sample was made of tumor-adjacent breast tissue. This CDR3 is CASSDPGDRGSYEQYF. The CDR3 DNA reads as TGTGCCAGTAGTGACCCCGGGGACAGGGGCTCCTACGAGCAGTACTTC.